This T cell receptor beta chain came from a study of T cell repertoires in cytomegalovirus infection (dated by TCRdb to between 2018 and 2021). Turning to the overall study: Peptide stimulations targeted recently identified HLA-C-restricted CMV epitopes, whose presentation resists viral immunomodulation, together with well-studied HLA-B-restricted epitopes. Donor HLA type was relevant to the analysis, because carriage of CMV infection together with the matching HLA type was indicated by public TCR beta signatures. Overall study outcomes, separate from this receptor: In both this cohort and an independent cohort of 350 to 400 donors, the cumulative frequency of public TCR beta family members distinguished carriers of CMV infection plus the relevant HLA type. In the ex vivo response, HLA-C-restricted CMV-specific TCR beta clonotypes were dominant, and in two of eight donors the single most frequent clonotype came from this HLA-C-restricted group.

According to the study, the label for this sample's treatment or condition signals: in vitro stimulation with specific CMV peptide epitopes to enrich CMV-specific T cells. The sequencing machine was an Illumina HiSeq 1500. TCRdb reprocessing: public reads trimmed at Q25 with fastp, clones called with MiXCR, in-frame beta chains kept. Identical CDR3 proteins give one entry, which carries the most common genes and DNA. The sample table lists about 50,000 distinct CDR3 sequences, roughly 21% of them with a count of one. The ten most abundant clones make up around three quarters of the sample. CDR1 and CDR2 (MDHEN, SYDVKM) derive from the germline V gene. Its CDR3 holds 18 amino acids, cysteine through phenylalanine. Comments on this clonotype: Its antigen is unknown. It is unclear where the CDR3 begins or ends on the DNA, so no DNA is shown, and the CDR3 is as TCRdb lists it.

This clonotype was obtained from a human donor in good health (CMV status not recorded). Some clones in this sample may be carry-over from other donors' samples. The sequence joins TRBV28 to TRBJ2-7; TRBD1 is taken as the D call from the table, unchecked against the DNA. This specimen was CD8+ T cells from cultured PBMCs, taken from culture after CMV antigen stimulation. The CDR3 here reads CASSPLFGEGSEAYEQYF.